Listed below are T cell receptor beta chains from one sample, sequenced in a study of tumor-infiltrating lymphocytes in primary liver carcinoma. TCRdb fed the multiplex PCR reads into MiXCR, producing one record per CDR3 protein. The table has 300,000 to 350,000 distinct CDR3 sequences, 58% seen once. Material: peripheral blood. The source is a young woman with primary liver carcinoma and hepatitis B virus infection. Each CDR3 is given with its conserved first and last residue. A D gene is named only where the DNA matches it firmly. Clone size is not always given. Where it is, it says once, few, many or a class for expanded clones.

V gene	J gene	D gene	CDR3 length	clone size	CDR3 protein	CDR3 DNA
TRBV4-1	TRBJ2-7	TRBD2	15	many	CASSQLAGGVYEQYF	TGCGCCAGCAGCCAACTAGCGGGAGGCGTCTACGAGCAGTACTTC
TRBV4-2	TRBJ2-7	TRBD2	15	many	CASSARLAASYEQYF	TGTGCCAGCAGCGCCCGACTAGCGGCTTCCTACGAGCAGTACTTC
TRBV10-2	TRBJ2-6	-	16	few	CASSEGQNSGANVLTF	TGCGCCAGCAGTGAGGGACAAAACTCTGGGGCCAACGTCCTGACTTTC
TRBV28	TRBJ2-3	-	12	few	CASSLGRDTQYF	TGTGCCAGCAGTTTAGGGAGAGATACGCAGTATTTT
TRBV4-2	TRBJ1-1	TRBD1	14	few	CASSRTGTNTEAFF	TGTGCCAGCAGCCGGACAGGGACGAACACTGAAGCTTTCTTT
TRBV29-1	TRBJ1-3	-	14	-	CSVVVGHSVDTIYF	TGCAGCGTTGTTGTTGGACACTCGGTGGACACCATATATTTT
TRBV29-1	TRBJ2-3	-	14	-	CSVTTGASTDTQYF	TGCAGCGTTACTACTGGGGCTAGTACAGATACGCAGTATTTT
TRBV11-3	TRBJ2-1	TRBD2	16	-	CVSSSGWREGPSEQFF	TGTGTCAGCAGCTCAGGCTGGCGGGAGGGCCCCAGTGAGCAGTTCTTC
TRBV7-9	TRBJ2-2	-	12	few	CASIEVVGELFF	TGTGCCAGCATCGAAGTGGTCGGGGAGCTGTTTTTT
TRBV30	TRBJ2-1	TRBD2	14	-	CAWSTGLAGAGQFF	TGTGCCTGGAGTACGGGGCTAGCGGGCGCCGGGCAGTTCTTC
TRBV12-3/TRBV12-4	TRBJ1-1	-	16	-	CASSQGSAGKNTEAFF	TGTGCCAGCAGTCAGGGGTCGGCAGGGAAAAACACTGAAGCTTTCTTT
TRBV11-2	TRBJ2-7	-	12	-	CASSLTEAGTSW	TGTGCCAGCAGCCTAACCGAGGCAGGGACCTCCTGG
TRBV11-2	TRBJ2-1	TRBD2	16	many	CASSLVGTSRDNEQFF	TGTGCCAGCAGCTTAGTGGGGACTAGCAGAGACAATGAGCAGTTCTTC
TRBV5-1	TRBJ1-1	-	11	many	CASSLGNEAFF	TGCGCCAGCAGCTTGGGTAATGAAGCTTTCTTT
TRBV6-1	TRBJ2-5	-	15	-	CASSAETLGQETQYF	TGTGCCAGCAGTGCCGAAACCCTGGGCCAAGAGACCCAGTACTTC
TRBV30	TRBJ1-4	-	13	-	CAWSVPGGEKLFF	TGTGCCTGGAGTGTACCCGGGGGAGAAAAACTGTTTTTT
TRBV6-6	TRBJ2-1	TRBD2	17	few	CASSPGLDFYSYNEQFF	TGTGCCAGCAGTCCGGGACTAGATTTCTACTCCTACAATGAGCAGTTCTTC
TRBV12-3/TRBV12-4	TRBJ1-4	TRBD1	15	-	CASSLEDRPSEKLFF	TGTGCCAGCAGTTTAGAGGACAGGCCCTCCGAAAAACTGTTTTTT
TRBV12-3/TRBV12-4	TRBJ1-3	-	12	once	CASRTAGNTVYF	TGTGCCAGCAGGACTGCAGGAAACACCGTATATTTT
TRBV11-2	TRBJ2-1	TRBD2	15	-	CVSSVTSGSLNEQFF	TGTGTCAGCAGTGTGACTAGCGGGAGTTTGAATGAGCAGTTCTTC
TRBV11-2	TRBJ1-1	-	12	many	CASSRTLIEAFF	TGTGCCAGCAGCCGGACTCTTATTGAAGCTTTCTTT
TRBV6-6	TRBJ2-1	TRBD2	16	-	CASSYFSGSSYNEQFF	TGTGCCAGCAGTTACTTCAGCGGGAGCTCCTACAATGAGCAGTTCTTC
TRBV6-2/TRBV6-3	TRBJ2-5	-	12	many	CASLQGTGTQYF	TGTGCCAGTCTACAGGGAACTGGGACCCAGTACTTC
TRBV4-2	TRBJ2-7	-	15	-	CASSQDLDSSYEQYF	TGTGCCAGCAGCCAAGATCTGGACAGTTCCTACGAGCAGTACTTC
TRBV28	TRBJ1-5	-	16	-	CASSSPRLRSNQPQHF	TGTGCCAGCAGTTCCCCCCGGTTGAGAAGCAATCAGCCCCAGCATTTT